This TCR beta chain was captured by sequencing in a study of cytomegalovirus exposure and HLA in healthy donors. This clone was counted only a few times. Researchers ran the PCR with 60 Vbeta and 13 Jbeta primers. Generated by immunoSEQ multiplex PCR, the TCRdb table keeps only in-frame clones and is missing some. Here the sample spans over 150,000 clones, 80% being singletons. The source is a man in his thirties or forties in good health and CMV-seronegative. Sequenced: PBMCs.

The CDR3 spells CASSPRGLAISEQYF. CDR3 DNA sequence: TGTGCCAGCAGCCCGCGGGGACTAGCGATATCCGAGCAGTACTTC. This rearrangement joins TRBV5-6 to TRBJ2-7, with 10 bases identical to TRBD2. Trimming took 4 bases from V and 6 from J; bases not matched to a gene: 10. There are 15 residues in the CDR3. Germline V gene data show CDR1 as SGHDT and CDR2 as YYEEEE.